These T cell receptor beta chains were read from a single sample in a study of T-cell reconstitution after alpha-beta-depleted transplantation in children. TCRdb ran MiXCR on the PCR reads and lists one entry per CDR3 protein. The table lists some 640,000 distinct CDR3 sequences, approximately 17% of them singletons, with about 1.1% in the top ten. The source material was PBMCs from the stem cell graft donor, sampled from the stem cell graft. The receptors here all came from a human donor who donated a stem cell graft to a child with acute myeloid leukemia. CDR3s include the opening cysteine and the closing phenylalanine or tryptophan. D genes are given only for firm matches. The size of a clone is reported for some rows only, either as once, few or many, or as a class for expanded clones.

D	J	V	size	DNA	CDR3
.	TRBJ1-6	TRBV7-9	many	TGTGCCAGCAGCCCTGGGAGGCAGGGTTCACCCCTCCACTTT	CASSPGRQGSPLHF
.	TRBJ1-1	TRBV20-1	many	TGCAGTGCTAGAGTCCCGGGGACCCGCATGAACACTGAAGCTTTCTTT	CSARVPGTRMNTEAFF
.	TRBJ1-4	TRBV10-3	many	TGTGCCACCGCAAACGATGAAAAACTGTTTTTT	CATANDEKLFF
.	TRBJ2-6	TRBV6-1	few	TGTGCCAGCAGGAAAGCAGGGGCGCTGGGTCCTGGGGCCAACGTCCTGACTTTC	CASRKAGALGPGANVLTF
TRBD1	TRBJ2-6	TRBV7-3	many	TGTGCCAGCAGCCTGTGGGACAGTAGGATCTCTGGGGCCAACGTCCTGACTTTC	CASSLWDSRISGANVLTF
.	TRBJ2-5	TRBV29-1	many	TGCAGCGTTGGTCAGGGTTATTGGGAGACCCAGTACTTC	CSVGQGYWETQYF
.	TRBJ2-3	TRBV7-2	few	TGTGCCAGCAGCTTAACCCGGGCGGGCACAGATACGCAGTATTTT	CASSLTRAGTDTQYF
.	TRBJ1-6	TRBV20-1	many	TGCAGTGCGGCCGAAGACCCCCGATCTGGGTCACCCCTCCACTTT	CSAAEDPRSGSPLHF
.	TRBJ1-5	TRBV4-2	few	TGTGCCAGCAGCCAATTTTCAGGGGGCAATCAGCCCCAGCATTTT	CASSQFSGGNQPQHF
.	TRBJ1-5	TRBV15	.	TGTGCCACCAGCAGAGATGGCGGATTTGGAGATCAGCCCCAGCATTTT	CATSRDGGFGDQPQHF
TRBD1	TRBJ1-2	TRBV13	few	TGTGCCAGCAGCTTCGGATCGGGACAGGGGGCCTATAACTATGGCTACACCTTC	CASSFGSGQGAYNYGYTF
TRBD1	TRBJ2-3	TRBV7-2	few	TGTGCCAGCAGCTCGAAGACAGGGGGGACAGATACGCAGTATTTT	CASSSKTGGTDTQYF
.	TRBJ2-1	TRBV4-2	many	TGTGCCAGCAGCCAAGATCCCCACAATGAGCAGTTCTTC	CASSQDPHNEQFF
TRBD2	TRBJ2-1	TRBV4-1	.	TGCGCCAGCAGCCAGATTCTCGGGGGGGCAGCATTTGGGCACAGCTCCTACAATGAGCAGTTCTTC	CASSQILGGAAFGHSSYNEQFF
.	TRBJ1-1	TRBV6-2/TRBV6-3	.	TGTGCCAGCAGTCGCCAGACAGGTGGGCGCACTGAAGCTTTCTTT	CASSRQTGGRTEAFF
TRBD1	TRBJ1-1	TRBV4-1	.	TGCGCCAGCAGCGCACAGGGGAGCGGGAACACTGAAGCTTTCTTT	CASSAQGSGNTEAFF
.	TRBJ2-3	TRBV5-1	.	TGCGCCAGCAGGCCGGTAAGCACAGATACGCAGTATTTT	CASRPVSTDTQYF
TRBD1	TRBJ2-1	TRBV20-1	many	TGCAGCCTCCCCGGGACAGGGACCTACAATGAGCAGTTCTTC	CSLPGTGTYNEQFF
.	TRBJ2-1	TRBV7-9	.	TGTGCCAGCAGCTTAGATCCGCCCCAGCAGGACAATGAGCAGTTCTTC	CASSLDPPQQDNEQFF
TRBD1	TRBJ2-1	TRBV7-9	many	TGTGCCAGCAGCTTTAACATCCGGGACAGCTACAATGAGCAGTTCTTC	CASSFNIRDSYNEQFF
.	TRBJ2-3	TRBV20-1	many	TGCAGTGCTAGGGTGCCCGACGGCACAGATACGCAGTATTTT	CSARVPDGTDTQYF
.	TRBJ2-7	TRBV2	few	TGTGCCAGCAGTCGGTCTTTGGGGGCCTTGGTTGAGCAGTACTTC	CASSRSLGALVEQYF
TRBD1	TRBJ1-6	TRBV29-1	.	TGCAGCGTGGCCACTACAGGGGGGACTAATTCACCCCTCCACTTT	CSVATTGGTNSPLHF
.	TRBJ1-5	TRBV20-1	many	TGCAGTGCTAGGTCAACTAGCAATCAGCCCCAGCATTTT	CSARSTSNQPQHF
TRBD2	TRBJ2-3	TRBV5-1	.	TGCGCCAGCAGCTTGGCTGGGAGCGGGAAACCCACAGATACGCAGTATTTT	CASSLAGSGKPTDTQYF
TRBD2	TRBJ2-7	TRBV20-1	few	TGCAGTGCTAGCCCCCCTAGCGGGGGGTCCTACGAGCAGTACTTC	CSASPPSGGSYEQYF
TRBD2	TRBJ2-5	TRBV6-1	many	TGTGCCAGCACCCTAAAGGCGTCTAGCGCACGGGGGGCCCAGTACTTC	CASTLKASSARGAQYF
.	TRBJ2-5	TRBV4-3	many	TGCGCCAGCAGCCCGGACAGAGGGGTGGCCCAGTACTTC	CASSPDRGVAQYF
.	TRBJ2-7	TRBV7-7	few	TGTGCCAGCAGCCCCAATCCTGACACCCCCTGGGAGCAGTACTTC	CASSPNPDTPWEQYF
.	TRBJ1-1	TRBV5-6	many	TGTGCCAGCAGCTTACCCAGCGCTGGGAACACTGAAGCTTTCTTT	CASSLPSAGNTEAFF
TRBD2	TRBJ2-7	TRBV7-2	.	TGTGCCAGCAGCGCCGGGACTAGCGGGGGGGGTGTGCAGTACTTC	CASSAGTSGGGVQYF
.	TRBJ2-4	TRBV7-3	few	TGTGCCAGCAGCTTAAACCCCCTAGCCAAAAACATTCAGTACTTC	CASSLNPLAKNIQYF
TRBD1	TRBJ1-2	TRBV13	.	TGTGCCAGCAGCTCCCGGACAGGGAGGGGACGCTATGGCTACACCTTC	CASSSRTGRGRYGYTF
.	TRBJ1-5	TRBV20-1	many	TGCAGTGTCCAGAGGGTTGGCAATCAGCCCCAGCATTTT	CSVQRVGNQPQHF
.	TRBJ1-2	TRBV20-1	many	TGCAGTGCTAGAGAAGCTAACTATGGCTACACCTTC	CSAREANYGYTF
.	TRBJ2-7	TRBV6-6	few	TGTGCCAGCAGTTACGGGGAATACGAGCAGTACTTC	CASSYGEYEQYF
.	TRBJ2-1	TRBV4-2	.	TGTGCCAGCAGCCAAGATCTGGCTAGCGCGAGCGATGAGCAGTTCTTC	CASSQDLASASDEQFF
.	TRBJ2-7	TRBV27	many	TGTGCCAGCAGCCGAACAGGGCTCGAGCAGTACTTC	CASSRTGLEQYF
TRBD2	TRBJ2-1	TRBV6-5	many	TGTGCCAGCAGTTACCGCGCATCAAAAGCGGGGGCATACAATGAGCAGTTCTTC	CASSYRASKAGAYNEQFF
.	TRBJ2-1	TRBV5-6	many	TGTGCCAGCAGCTCCGATTTAGGACCAGCTGCCGGGAATGAGCAGTTCTTC	CASSSDLGPAAGNEQFF
.	TRBJ2-1	TRBV28	.	TGTGCCAGCAGTTCCAGCAACAATGAGCAGTTCTTC	CASSSSNNEQFF
.	TRBJ2-6	TRBV29-1	many	TGCAGCGTTCAAAATACTGGGGCCAACGTCCTGACTTTC	CSVQNTGANVLTF
TRBD1	TRBJ1-6	TRBV12-3/TRBV12-4	many	TGTGCCAGCAGTCCCGGGACAGGGGGTAATTCACCCCTCCACTTT	CASSPGTGGNSPLHF
.	TRBJ2-6	TRBV6-1	.	TGTGCCAGCAGTGAAGAGGGGGGGGGTGGGGCCAACGTCCTGACTTTC	CASSEEGGGGANVLTF
.	TRBJ1-2	TRBV5-1	.	TGCGCCAGCGGATTAGAGACGGGAGCTAACTATGGCTACACCTTC	CASGLETGANYGYTF
.	TRBJ1-1	TRBV5-1	.	TGCGCCAGCAGCCAGAAGAGGGACACTGAAGCTTTCTTT	CASSQKRDTEAFF